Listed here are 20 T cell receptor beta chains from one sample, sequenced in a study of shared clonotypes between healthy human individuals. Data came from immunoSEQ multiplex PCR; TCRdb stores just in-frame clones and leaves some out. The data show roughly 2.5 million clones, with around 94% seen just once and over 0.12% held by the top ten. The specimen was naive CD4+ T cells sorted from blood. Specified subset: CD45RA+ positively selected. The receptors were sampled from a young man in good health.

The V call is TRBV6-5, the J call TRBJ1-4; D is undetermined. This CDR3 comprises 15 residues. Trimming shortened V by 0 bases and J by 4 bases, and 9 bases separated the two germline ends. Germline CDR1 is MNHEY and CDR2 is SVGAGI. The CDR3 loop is CASSYSRLINEKLFF. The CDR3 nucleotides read TGTGCCAGCAGTTACTCTCGCCTGATTAATGAAAAACTGTTTTTT.

Here the CDR3 reads CASRPGVYPQGDSTEAFF. CDR3 nucleotide sequence: TGTGCCAGCCGCCCTGGGGTCTATCCTCAGGGGGATAGCACTGAAGCTTTCTTT. The chain is built from TRBV18 and TRBJ1-1; TRBD1 matches at 7 bases. The CDR3 runs to 18 residues. V shed 8 bases and J 4 bases; nucleotides not matched to a gene: 22. Germline V gene data show CDR1 as KGHSH and CDR2 as LQKENI.

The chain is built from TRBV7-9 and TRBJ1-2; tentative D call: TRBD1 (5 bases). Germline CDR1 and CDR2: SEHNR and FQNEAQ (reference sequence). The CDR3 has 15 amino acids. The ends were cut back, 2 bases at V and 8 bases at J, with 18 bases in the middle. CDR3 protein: CASSLLSRGENGYTF. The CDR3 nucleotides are TGTGCCAGCAGCTTATTGTCTCGGGGGGAGAACGGCTACACCTTC.

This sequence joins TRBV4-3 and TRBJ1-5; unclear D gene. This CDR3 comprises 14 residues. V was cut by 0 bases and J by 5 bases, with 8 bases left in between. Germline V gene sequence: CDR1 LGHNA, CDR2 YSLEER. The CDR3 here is CASSQEVVDQPQHF. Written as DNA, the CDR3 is TGCGCCAGCAGCCAAGAGGTTGTGGATCAGCCCCAGCATTTT.

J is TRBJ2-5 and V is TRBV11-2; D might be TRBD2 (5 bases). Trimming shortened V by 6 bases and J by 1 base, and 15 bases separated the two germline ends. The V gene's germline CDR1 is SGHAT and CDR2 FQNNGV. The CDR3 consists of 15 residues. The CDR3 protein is CASSENRGPQETQYF. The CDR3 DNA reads TGTGCCAGCAGTGAGAATCGAGGGCCCCAAGAGACCCAGTACTTC.

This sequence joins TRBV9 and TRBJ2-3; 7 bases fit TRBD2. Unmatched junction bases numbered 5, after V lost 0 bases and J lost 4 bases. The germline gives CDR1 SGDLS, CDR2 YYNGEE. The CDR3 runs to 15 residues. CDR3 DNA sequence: TGTGCCAGCAGCGTAGAGCGGGGAGGAGCAGATACGCAGTATTTT. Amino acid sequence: CASSVERGGADTQYF.

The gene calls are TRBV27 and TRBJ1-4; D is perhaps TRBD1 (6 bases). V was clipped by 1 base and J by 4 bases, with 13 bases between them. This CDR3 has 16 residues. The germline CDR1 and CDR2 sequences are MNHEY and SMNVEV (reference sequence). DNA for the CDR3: TGTGCCAGCAGTTTATTAGGGAAGGGACATAATGAAAAACTGTTTTTT. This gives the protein CASSLLGKGHNEKLFF.

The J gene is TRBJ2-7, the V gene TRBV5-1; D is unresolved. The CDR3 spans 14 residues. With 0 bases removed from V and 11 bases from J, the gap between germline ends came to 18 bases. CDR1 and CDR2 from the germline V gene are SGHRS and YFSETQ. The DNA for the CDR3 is TGCGCCAGCAGCTTGGGAGACCCTAATGCTATGAAGTACTTC. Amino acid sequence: CASSLGDPNAMKYF.

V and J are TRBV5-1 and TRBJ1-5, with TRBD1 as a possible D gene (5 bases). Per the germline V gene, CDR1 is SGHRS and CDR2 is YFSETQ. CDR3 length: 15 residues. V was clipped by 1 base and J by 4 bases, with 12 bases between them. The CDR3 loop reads CASSLSTGQNQPQHF. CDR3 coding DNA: TGCGCCAGCAGCTTGAGTACAGGCCAAAATCAGCCCCAGCATTTT.

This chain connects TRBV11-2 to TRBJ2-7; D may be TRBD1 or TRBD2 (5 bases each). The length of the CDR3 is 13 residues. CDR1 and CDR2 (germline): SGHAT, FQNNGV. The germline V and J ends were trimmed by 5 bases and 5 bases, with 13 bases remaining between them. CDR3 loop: CASSPGTDHEQYF. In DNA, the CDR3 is TGTGCCAGCAGCCCCGGGACCGACCACGAGCAGTACTTC. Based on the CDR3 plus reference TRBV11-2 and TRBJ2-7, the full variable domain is EAGVAQSPRYKIIEKRQSVAFWCNPISGHATLYWYQQILGQGPKLLIQFQNNGVVDDSQLPKDRFSAERLKGVDSTLKIQPAKLEDSAVYLCASSPGTDHEQYFGPGTRLTVT.

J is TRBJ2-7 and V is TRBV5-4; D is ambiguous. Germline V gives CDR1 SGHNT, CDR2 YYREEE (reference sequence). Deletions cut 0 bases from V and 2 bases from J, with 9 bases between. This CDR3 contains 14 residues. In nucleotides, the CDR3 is TGTGCCAGCAGCTTGGCCTTCAACACCTACGAGCAGTACTTC. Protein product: CASSLAFNTYEQYF. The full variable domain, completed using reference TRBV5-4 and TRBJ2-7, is ETGVTQSPTHLIKTRGQQVTLRCSSQSGHNTVSWYQQALGQGPQFIFQYYREEENGRGNFPPRFSGLQFPNYSSELNVNALELDDSALYLCASSLAFNTYEQYFGPGTRLTVT.

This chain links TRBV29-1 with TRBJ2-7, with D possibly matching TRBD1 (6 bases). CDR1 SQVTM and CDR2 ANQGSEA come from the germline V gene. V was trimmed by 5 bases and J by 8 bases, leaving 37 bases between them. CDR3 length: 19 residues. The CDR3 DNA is TGCAGCGTTTACTTAACCATGGACAGTAACAGCCTCCTACGTCGAAAGCAGTACTTC. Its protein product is CSVYLTMDSNSLLRRKQYF.

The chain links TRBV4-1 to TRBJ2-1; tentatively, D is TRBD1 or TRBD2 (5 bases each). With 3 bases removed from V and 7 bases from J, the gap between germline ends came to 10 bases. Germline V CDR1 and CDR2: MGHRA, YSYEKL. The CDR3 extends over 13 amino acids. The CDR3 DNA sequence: TGCGCCAGCAGCCACGAAGGGGAGAATGAGCAGTTCTTC. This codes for CASSHEGENEQFF.

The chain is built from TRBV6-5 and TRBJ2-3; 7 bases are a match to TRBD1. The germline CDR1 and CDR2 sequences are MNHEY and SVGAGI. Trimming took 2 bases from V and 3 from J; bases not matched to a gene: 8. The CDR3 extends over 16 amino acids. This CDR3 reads CASSYRQGVRTDTQYF. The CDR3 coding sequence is TGTGCCAGCAGTTACCGTCAGGGGGTTAGGACAGATACGCAGTATTTT.

The CDR3 reads CASSQGFGLGTNYGYTF. Written as DNA, the CDR3 is TGCGCCAGCAGCCAAGGTTTCGGGTTAGGGACCAACTATGGCTACACCTTC. The chain recombines TRBV4-3 with TRBJ1-2; perhaps TRBD1 as D (5 bases). This CDR3 region has 17 residues. V was cut by 1 base and J by 2 bases, with 17 bases left in between. Germline CDR1 LGHNA, CDR2 YSLEER.

This CDR3 reads CASSPQEGNTIYF. Written as DNA, the CDR3 is TGTGCCAGCAGCCCCCAGGAGGGAAACACCATATATTTT. The chain links TRBV7-3 to TRBJ1-3; D remains ambiguous. CDR1 is SGHTA, CDR2 FQGTGA, per germline. The V end was cut by 5 bases, the J end by 4 bases, with 9 bases between. The length of the CDR3 is 13 residues.

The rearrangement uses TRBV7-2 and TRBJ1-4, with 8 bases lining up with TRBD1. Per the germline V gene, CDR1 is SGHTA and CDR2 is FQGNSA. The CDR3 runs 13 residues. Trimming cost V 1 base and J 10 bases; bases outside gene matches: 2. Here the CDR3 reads CASSLDRGGKLFF. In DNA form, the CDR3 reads TGTGCCAGCAGCTTAGACAGGGGGGGAAAACTGTTTTTT.

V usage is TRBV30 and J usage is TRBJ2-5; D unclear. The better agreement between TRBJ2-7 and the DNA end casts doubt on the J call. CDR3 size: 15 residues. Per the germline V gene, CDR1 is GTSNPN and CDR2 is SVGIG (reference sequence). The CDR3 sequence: CAWSGSEKSSYEQYF. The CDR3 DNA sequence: TGTGCCTGGAGTGGTTCGGAGAAAAGCTCCTACGAGCAGTACTTC.

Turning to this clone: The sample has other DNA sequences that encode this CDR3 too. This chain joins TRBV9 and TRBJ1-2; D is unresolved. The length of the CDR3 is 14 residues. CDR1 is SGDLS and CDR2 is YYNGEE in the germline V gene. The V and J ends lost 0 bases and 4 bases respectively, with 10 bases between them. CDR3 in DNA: TGTGCCAGCAGCGTAGATGGAGGGAGCTATGGCTACACCTTC. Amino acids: CASSVDGGSYGYTF. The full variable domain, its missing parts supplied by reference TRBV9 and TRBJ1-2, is DSGVTQTPKHLITATGQRVTLRCSPRSGDLSVYWYQQSLDQGLQFLIQYYNGEERAKGNILERFSAQQFPDLHSELNLSSLELGDSALYFCASSVDGGSYGYTFGSGTRLTVV.

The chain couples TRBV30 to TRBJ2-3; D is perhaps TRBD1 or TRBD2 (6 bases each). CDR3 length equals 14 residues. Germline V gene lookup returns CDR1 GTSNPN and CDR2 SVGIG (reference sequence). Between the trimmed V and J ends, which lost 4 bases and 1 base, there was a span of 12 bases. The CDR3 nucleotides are TGTGCCTGGATGAAGGGGGGAGGCACAGATACGCAGTATTTT. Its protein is CAWMKGGGTDTQYF.